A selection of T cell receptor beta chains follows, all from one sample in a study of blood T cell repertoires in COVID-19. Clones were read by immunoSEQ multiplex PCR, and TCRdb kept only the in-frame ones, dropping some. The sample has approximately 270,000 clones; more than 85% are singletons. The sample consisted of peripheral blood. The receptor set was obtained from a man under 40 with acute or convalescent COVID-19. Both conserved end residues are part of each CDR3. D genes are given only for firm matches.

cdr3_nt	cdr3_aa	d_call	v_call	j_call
TGTGCCAGTAGTATTCGGGCTAGCGGGGACCTTTTAGCCAAAAACATTCAGTACTTC	CASSIRASGDLLAKNIQYF	TRBD2	TRBV19	TRBJ2-4
TGCAGCGTTACAGGGGCGTACGAGCAGTACTTC	CSVTGAYEQYF	TRBD1	TRBV29-1	TRBJ2-7
TGCGCCAGCAGCCAAGACAGGGGGCCCAATTCACCCCTCCACTTT	CASSQDRGPNSPLHF	TRBD1	TRBV4-1	TRBJ1-6
TGTGCCAGCAGTTTAGCCAGGGGAAATCAGCCCCAGCATTTT	CASSLARGNQPQHF	-	TRBV27	TRBJ1-5
TGCAGTGCTAGTCGAGGGACTGCCTTCTACAATGAGCAGTTCTTC	CSASRGTAFYNEQFF	-	TRBV20-1	TRBJ2-1
TGTGCCAGCAGCCAAGATCTTGCGGGGGGCTCCTACGAGCAGTACTTC	CASSQDLAGGSYEQYF	TRBD2	TRBV3-1/TRBV3-2	TRBJ2-7
TGCGCCAGCAGTGAGTCGGGACTAGGCACAGATACGCAGTATTTT	CASSESGLGTDTQYF	TRBD2	TRBV10-1	TRBJ2-3
TGCGCCAGCAACACTGCGGGGGTGAACACTGAAGCTTTCTTT	CASNTAGVNTEAFF	-	TRBV5-1	TRBJ1-1
TGTGCCAGCAGCGCCAGGGCTGATGACACAGATACGCAGTATTTT	CASSARADDTDTQYF	-	TRBV9	TRBJ2-3
TGTGCCAGTAGTTTGACGGGACTCGAAGCTTTCTTT	CASSLTGLEAFF	-	TRBV19	TRBJ1-1